The TCR beta chain under discussion was sequenced for a study of cytomegalovirus exposure and HLA in healthy donors. The PCR made use of 60 Vbeta and 13 Jbeta primers. Per the authors' pipeline: In a later analysis, of approximately 81 million unique beta chains, 9 million to 11 million appeared in at least two donors. The protocol was immunoSEQ multiplex PCR, while the TCRdb copy is restricted to in-frame clones and leaves out a portion. V and J calls and clone size follow that table, whereas D and trimming were derived from the DNA. The top ten hold about 2.7% of the sample, which has fewer than 200,000 clones, roughly 70% seen once. The sample taken for sequencing was PBMCs. The clonotype originates from a woman in her 30s in good health and CMV-seronegative.

CDR3 sequence reads: CASSQGSANEQFF. CDR3 bases: TGTGCCAGCAGCCAAGGAAGCGCGAATGAGCAGTTCTTC. The chain carries TRBV14 and TRBJ2-1; D gene uncertain. The CDR3 contains 13 residues. V lost 1 base and J 7 bases, leaving 8 bases between the germline ends. In germline, CDR1 is SGHDN, CDR2 FVKESK.